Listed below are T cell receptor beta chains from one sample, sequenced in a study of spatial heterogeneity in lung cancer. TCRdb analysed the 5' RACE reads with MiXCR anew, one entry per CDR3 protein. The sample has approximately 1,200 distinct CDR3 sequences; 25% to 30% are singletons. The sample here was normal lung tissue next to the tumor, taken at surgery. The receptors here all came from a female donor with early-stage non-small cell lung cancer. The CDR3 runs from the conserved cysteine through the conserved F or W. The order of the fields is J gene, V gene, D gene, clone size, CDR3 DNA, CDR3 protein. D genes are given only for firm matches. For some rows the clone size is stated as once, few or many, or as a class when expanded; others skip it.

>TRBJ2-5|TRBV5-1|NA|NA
TGCGCCAGCAGCTTGGCCGCCGAGACCCAGTACTTC
CASSLAAETQYF
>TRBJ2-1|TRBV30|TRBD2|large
TGTGCCTGGAGTGTGTACGGGGGGGTTACCTACAATGAGCAGTTCTTC
CAWSVYGGVTYNEQFF
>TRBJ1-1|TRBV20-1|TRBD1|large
TGCAGTGCTAGAGATTTTGACAGGGGAGGCACTGAAGCTTTCTTT
CSARDFDRGGTEAFF
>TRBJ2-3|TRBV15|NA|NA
TGTGCCACCAGCAAATCCTTAGCTGATACGCAGTATTTT
CATSKSLADTQYF
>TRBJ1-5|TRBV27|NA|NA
TGTGCCAGCAGTTCTCACGGACAAAATCAGCCCCAGCATTTT
CASSSHGQNQPQHF
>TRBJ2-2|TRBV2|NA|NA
TGTGCCAGCAGTGGCGTTGGCACTTCGAGGACCGGGGAGCTGTTTTTT
CASSGVGTSRTGELFF
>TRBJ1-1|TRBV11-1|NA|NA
TGTGCCAGCAGCTTATCGACAGGTGTCGAAGCTTTCTTT
CASSLSTGVEAFF
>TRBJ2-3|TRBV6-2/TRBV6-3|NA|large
TGTGCCAGCAGTTACTCGAAGGGGACTTGGAGCACAGATACGCAGTATTTT
CASSYSKGTWSTDTQYF
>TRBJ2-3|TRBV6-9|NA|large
TGTGCCAGCACCCGATCCGGGACCCGGCGCACAGATACGCAGTATTTT
CASTRSGTRRTDTQYF
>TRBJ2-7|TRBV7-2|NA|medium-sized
TGTGCCAGCAGCTTAGTGGGACCCTACGAGCAGTACTTC
CASSLVGPYEQYF
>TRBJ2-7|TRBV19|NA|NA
TGTGCCAGTAGTCCAGACTACCGCGGCTACGAGCAGTACTTC
CASSPDYRGYEQYF
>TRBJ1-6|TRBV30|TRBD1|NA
TGTGCCTCACAGACAGGGGAGTCACCCCTCCACTTT
CASQTGESPLHF
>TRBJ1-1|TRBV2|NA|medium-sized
TGTGCCAGTACCATAACCGGGACTCAGAACACTGAAGCTTTCTTT
CASTITGTQNTEAFF
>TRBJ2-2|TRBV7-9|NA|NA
TGTGCCAGCAGCTTACCAGTAACCGGGGAGCTGTTTTTT
CASSLPVTGELFF
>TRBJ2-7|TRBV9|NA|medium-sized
TGTGCCAGCAGCGGGGGGAGTGAGACCTACGAGCAGTACTTC
CASSGGSETYEQYF
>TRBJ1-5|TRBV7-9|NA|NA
TGTGCCAGCAGCTTAGGGACGGCCAATCAGCCCCAGCATTTT
CASSLGTANQPQHF
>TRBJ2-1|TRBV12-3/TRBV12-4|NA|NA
TGTGCCAGCAGTTTGGGCCTAAAGGGTGAGCAGTTCTTC
CASSLGLKGEQFF
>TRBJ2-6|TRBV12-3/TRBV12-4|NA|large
TGTGCCAGCAACCTTCTCGGGAGATTCCACGTCCTGACTTTC
CASNLLGRFHVLTF
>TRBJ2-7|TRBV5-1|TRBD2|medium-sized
TGCGCCAGCAGGATGGAGCGGGGGACCTACGAGCAGTACTTC
CASRMERGTYEQYF
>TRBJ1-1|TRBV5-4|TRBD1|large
TGTGCCAGCAGCCGGGACAGCTGGTCTGAAGCTTTCTTT
CASSRDSWSEAFF
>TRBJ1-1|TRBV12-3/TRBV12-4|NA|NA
TGTGCCAGCAGCCCCGGTAGGAGCACTGAAGCTTTCTTT
CASSPGRSTEAFF
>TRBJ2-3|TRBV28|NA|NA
TGTGCCAGCAGTTTCGGCAGCACAGATACGCAGTATTTT
CASSFGSTDTQYF
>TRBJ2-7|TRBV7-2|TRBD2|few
TGTGCCAGCACTAAACTAGCGGCCTCGTCCGAGCAGTACTTC
CASTKLAASSEQYF
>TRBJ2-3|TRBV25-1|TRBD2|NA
TGTGCCAGCACTAGCGGGAGCTTCACAGATACGCAGTATTTT
CASTSGSFTDTQYF
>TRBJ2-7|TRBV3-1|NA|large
TGTGCCAGCAGCCAATCCTTATTCTACGAGCAGTACTTC
CASSQSLFYEQYF
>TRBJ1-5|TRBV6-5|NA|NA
TGTGCCAGCAGTTCCGGCGATCAGCCCCAGCATTTT
CASSSGDQPQHF
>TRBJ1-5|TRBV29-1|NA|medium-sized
TGCAGCGTGACCCTTTCTAGCAATCAGCCCCAGCATTTT
CSVTLSSNQPQHF
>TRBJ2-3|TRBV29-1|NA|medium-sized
TGCAGCGTTGAAGAATCTACGCAGTATTTT
CSVEESTQYF
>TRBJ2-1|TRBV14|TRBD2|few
TGTGCCAGCAGCCCAACAATAGCGGGAGCTGGCTATGAGCAGTTCTTC
CASSPTIAGAGYEQFF
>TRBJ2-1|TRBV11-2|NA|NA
TGTGCCAGCAGCCAACCAAGGTCTCCAAATGAGCAGTTCTTC
CASSQPRSPNEQFF
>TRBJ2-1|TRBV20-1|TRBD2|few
TGCAGTGCTAGAAGCCCCGCAGGACTAGGTAGCAATGAGCAGTTCTTC
CSARSPAGLGSNEQFF
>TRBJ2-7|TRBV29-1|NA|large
TGCAGCGTTCGCCCGGCGGGGTTCTCCTACGAGCAGTACTTC
CSVRPAGFSYEQYF
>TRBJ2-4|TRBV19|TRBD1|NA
TGTGCCAGTAGTATTCCGGACAGGCCCGACAACCTTCAGTACTTC
CASSIPDRPDNLQYF
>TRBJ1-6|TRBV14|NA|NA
TGTGCCAGCAGCCAAGACACGGGGTATTTCCCTCGAAATTCACCCCTCCACTTT
CASSQDTGYFPRNSPLHF
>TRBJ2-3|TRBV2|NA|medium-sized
TGTGCCAGCACGGTGGGTGGGTTTAGCACAGATACGCAGTATTTT
CASTVGGFSTDTQYF
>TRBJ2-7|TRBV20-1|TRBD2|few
TGCAGTGCAGATAAAGCGGGAGCATTCCACGAGCAGTACTTC
CSADKAGAFHEQYF
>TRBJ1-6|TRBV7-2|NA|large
TGTGCCAGCAGCTTCTTTCGCTCCTATAATTCACCCCTCCACTTT
CASSFFRSYNSPLHF
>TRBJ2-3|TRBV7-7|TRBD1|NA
TGTGCTAGCAGTTCCGGGACAGGGAGCACAGATACGCAGTATTTT
CASSSGTGSTDTQYF
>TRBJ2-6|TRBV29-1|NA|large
TGCAGCGTTGAAGACAACTCTGGGGCCAACGTCCTGACTTTC
CSVEDNSGANVLTF
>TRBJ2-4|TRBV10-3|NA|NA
TGTGCCATCAGCCAGAACCTGGAGGGGAGCATTCAGTACTTC
CAISQNLEGSIQYF
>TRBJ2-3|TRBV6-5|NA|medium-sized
TGTGCCAGCAGTTCCCCGGGACACCCCACAGATACGCAGTATTTT
CASSSPGHPTDTQYF
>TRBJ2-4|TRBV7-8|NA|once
TGTGCCAGCAGCTTAGCCCAGGGAGGTTCCATTCAGTACTTC
CASSLAQGGSIQYF
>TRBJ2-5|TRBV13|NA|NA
TGTGCCAGCAGCCCCACTTCTGGGGGCCAAGAGACCCAGTACTTC
CASSPTSGGQETQYF
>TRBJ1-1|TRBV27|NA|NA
TGTGCCAGCAGTTTATGGGGCGGCGGGTTCAAGGGCACTGAAGCTTTCTTT
CASSLWGGGFKGTEAFF
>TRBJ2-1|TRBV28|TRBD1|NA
TGTGCCAGCAGCCCAGGGGGCGGGAATGAGCAGTTCTTC
CASSPGGGNEQFF
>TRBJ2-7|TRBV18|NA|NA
TGTGCCAGCTCACGAGGAGGGGGAGACGGCGAGCAGTACTTC
CASSRGGGDGEQYF
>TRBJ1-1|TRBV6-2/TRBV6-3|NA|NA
TGTGCCAGCGGGGTTCCGAAGCGTATATACACTGAAGCTTTCTTT
CASGVPKRIYTEAFF
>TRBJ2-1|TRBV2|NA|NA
TGTGCCAGCAGGGAGTATCCTGAGCAGTTCTTC
CASREYPEQFF
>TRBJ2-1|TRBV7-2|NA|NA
TGTGCCAGCAGCTTAGACCTTTACAATGAGCAGTTCTTC
CASSLDLYNEQFF
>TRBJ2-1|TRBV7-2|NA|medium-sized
TGTGCCAGCAGCCCCTCATCGAGTCACAATGAGCAGTTCTTC
CASSPSSSHNEQFF
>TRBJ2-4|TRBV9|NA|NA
TGTGCCAGCAGCGTGGGCGGCGTCGCAGTAAACATTCAGTACTTC
CASSVGGVAVNIQYF
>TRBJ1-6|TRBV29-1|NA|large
TGCAGCGTCCATTTTGCGCGAGCAGGGAGAAATTCACCCCTCCACTTT
CSVHFARAGRNSPLHF
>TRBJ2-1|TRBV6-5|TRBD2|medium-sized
TGTGCCAGCAGTTACGGGCGGGGGGGCCACAATGAGCAGTTCTTC
CASSYGRGGHNEQFF
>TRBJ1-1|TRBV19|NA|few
TGTGCCAGTACCTCTAGGGACAACATGAACACTGAAGCTTTCTTT
CASTSRDNMNTEAFF
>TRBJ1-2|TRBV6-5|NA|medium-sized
TGTGCCAGCAGTTACTCGGGGGGTGGTGCCTGGGGCTACACCTTC
CASSYSGGGAWGYTF